This TCR beta chain was sequenced for a study of blood T cell repertoires in COVID-19. About the research overall: COVID-19 samples collected from the United States, Italy and Spain covered acute and convalescent phases.

Assay: immunoSEQ multiplex PCR; the TCRdb copy retains only in-frame clones and omits some. The data hold under 200,000 clones, with over 70% observed a single time. In germline, CDR1 is MDHEN, CDR2 SYDVKM. The trim removed 6 bases at V and 2 bases at J, leaving 4 bases unmatched. The CDR3 is 16 residues long. V gene TRBV28 combines with J gene TRBJ2-6; 10 bases agree with TRBD1. This TCR derives from a woman aged 45-65 years in a cohort exposed to, infected with or recovered from COVID-19 (not recorded which). The sample consisted of PBMCs or T cells enriched from blood (not recorded which). CDR3 region: CASSRQGAAGANVLTF. The CDR3 nucleotides are TGTGCCAGCAGCAGACAGGGGGCAGCTGGGGCCAACGTCCTGACTTTC. Combining the CDR3 with reference TRBV28 and TRBJ2-6 gives the whole variable domain DVKVTQSSRYLVKRTGEKVFLECVQDMDHENMFWYRQDPGLGLRLIYFSYDVKMKEKGDIPEGYSVSREKKERFSLILESASTNQTSMYLCASSRQGAAGANVLTFGAGSRLTVL.